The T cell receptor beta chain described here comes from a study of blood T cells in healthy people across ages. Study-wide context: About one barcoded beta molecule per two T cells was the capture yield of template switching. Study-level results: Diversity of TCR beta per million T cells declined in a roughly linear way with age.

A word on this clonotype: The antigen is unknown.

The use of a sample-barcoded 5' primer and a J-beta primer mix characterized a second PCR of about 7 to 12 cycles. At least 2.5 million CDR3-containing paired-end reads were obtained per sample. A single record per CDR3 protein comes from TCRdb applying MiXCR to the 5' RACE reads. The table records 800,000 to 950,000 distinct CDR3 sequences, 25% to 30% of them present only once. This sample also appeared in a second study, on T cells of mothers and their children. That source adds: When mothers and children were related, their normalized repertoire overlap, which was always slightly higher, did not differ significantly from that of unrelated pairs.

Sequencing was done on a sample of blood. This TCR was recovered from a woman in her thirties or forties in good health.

The CDR3 loop is CAISESLAPDTQYF. CDR3 DNA: TGTGCCATCAGTGAGTCGTTAGCGCCAGATACGCAGTATTTT. V and J are TRBV10-3 and TRBJ2-3; possible D gene TRBD2, 5 bases. The CDR3 sequence is 14 residues long. Per the germline V gene, CDR1 is ENHRY and CDR2 is SYGVKD. V lost 0 bases, J lost 4 bases, and 8 bases lay in between.